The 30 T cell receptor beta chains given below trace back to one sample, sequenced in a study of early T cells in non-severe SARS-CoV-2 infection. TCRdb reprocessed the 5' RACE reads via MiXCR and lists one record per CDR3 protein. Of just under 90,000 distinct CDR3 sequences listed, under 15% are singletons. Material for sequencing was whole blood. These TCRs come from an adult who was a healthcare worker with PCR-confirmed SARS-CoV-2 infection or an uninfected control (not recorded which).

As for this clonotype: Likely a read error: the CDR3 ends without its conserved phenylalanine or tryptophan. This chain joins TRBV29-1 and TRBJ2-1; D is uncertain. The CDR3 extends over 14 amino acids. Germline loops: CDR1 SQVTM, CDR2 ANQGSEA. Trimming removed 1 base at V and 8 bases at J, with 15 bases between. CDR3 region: CSVEVRLGLDEQFL. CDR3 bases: TGCAGCGTTGAAGTTCGTTTGGGATTGGATGAGCAGTTCTTA.

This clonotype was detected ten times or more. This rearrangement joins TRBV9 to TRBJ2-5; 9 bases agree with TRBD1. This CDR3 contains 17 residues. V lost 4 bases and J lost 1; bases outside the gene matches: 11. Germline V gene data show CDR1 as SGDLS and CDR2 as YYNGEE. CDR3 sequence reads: CASSSRPGTGSQETQYF. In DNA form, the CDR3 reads TGTGCCAGCAGCTCCCGACCCGGGACAGGGTCCCAAGAGACCCAGTACTTC.

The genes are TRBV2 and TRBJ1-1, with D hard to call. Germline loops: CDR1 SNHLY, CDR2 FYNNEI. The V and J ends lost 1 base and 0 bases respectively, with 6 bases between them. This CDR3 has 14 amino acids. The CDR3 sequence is CASSEDRLNTEAFF. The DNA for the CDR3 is TGTGCCAGCAGTGAAGATCGATTGAACACTGAAGCTTTCTTT.

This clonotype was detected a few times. CDR3 in DNA: TGTGCCAGCAGTTCCCTGTGGCAGGGGGATGAAAAACTGTTTTTT. Translating it yields CASSSLWQGDEKLFF. The V and J genes are TRBV27 and TRBJ1-4; 7 positions match TRBD1. The CDR3 contains 15 residues. Germline lookup yields CDR1 MNHEY and CDR2 SMNVEV (reference sequence). V dropped 4 bases and J dropped 6; count of bases not matched to a gene: 8.

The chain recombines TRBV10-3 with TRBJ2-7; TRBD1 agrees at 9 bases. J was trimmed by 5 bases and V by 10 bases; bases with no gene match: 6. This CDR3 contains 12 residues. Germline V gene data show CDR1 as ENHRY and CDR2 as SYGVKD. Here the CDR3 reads CATLQGAHEQYF. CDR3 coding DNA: TGTGCCACCCTACAGGGGGCCCACGAGCAGTACTTC.

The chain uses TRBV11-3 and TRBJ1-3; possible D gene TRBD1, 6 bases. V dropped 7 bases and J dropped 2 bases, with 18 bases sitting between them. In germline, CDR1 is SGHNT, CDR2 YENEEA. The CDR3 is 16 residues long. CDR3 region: CASTESSSGAGNTIYF. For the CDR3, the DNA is TGTGCCAGCACCGAATCTTCTTCAGGGGCTGGAAACACCATATATTTT.

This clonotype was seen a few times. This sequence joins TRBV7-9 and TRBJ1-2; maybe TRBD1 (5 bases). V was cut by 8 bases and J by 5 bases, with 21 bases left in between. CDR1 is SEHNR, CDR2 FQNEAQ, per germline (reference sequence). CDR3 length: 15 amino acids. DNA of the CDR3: TGTGCCAGCCCGGACCTCCCCCGAGGGGAGTATGGCTACACCTTC. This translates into CASPDLPRGEYGYTF. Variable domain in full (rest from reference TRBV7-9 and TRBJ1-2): DTGVSQNPRHKITKRGQNVTFRCDPISEHNRLYWYRQTLGQGPEFLTYFQNEAQLEKSRLLSDRFSAERPKGSFSTLEIQRTEQGDSAMYLCASPDLPRGEYGYTFGSGTRLTVV.

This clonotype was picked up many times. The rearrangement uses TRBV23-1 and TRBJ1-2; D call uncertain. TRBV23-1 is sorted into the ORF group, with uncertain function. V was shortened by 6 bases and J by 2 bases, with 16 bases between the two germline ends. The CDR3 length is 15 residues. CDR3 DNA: TGCGCCAGCAGCCCCCTTAAGACACTCAACTATGGCTACACCTTC. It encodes CASSPLKTLNYGYTF.

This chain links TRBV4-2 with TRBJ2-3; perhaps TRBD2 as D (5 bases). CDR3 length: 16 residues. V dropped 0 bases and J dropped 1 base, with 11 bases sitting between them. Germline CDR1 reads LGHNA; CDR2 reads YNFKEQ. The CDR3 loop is CASSQELARRTDTQYF. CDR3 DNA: TGTGCCAGCAGCCAAGAGTTAGCGAGACGCACAGATACGCAGTATTTT.

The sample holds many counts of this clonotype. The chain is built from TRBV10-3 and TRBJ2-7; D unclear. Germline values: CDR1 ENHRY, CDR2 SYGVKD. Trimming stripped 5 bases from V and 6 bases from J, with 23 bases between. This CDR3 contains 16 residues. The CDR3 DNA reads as TGTGCCATCAGTTCTTCGGCTAGTGACGGGTCGCCCGAGCAGTACTTC. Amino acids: CAISSSASDGSPEQYF.

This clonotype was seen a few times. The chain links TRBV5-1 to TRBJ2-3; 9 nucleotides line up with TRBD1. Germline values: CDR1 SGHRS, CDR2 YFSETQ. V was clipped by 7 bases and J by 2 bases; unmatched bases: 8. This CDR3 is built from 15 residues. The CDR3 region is CASRPTGGPTDTQYF. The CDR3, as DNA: TGCGCCAGCCGACCCACAGGGGGCCCCACAGATACGCAGTATTTT.

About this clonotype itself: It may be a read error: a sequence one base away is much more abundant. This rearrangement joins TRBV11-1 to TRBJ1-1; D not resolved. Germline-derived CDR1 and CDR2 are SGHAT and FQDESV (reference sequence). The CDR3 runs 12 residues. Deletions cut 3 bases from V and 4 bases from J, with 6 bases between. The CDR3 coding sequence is TGTGCCAGCAGCTTTCGGGGCACTGAAGCTTTCTTT. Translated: CASSFRGTEAFF.

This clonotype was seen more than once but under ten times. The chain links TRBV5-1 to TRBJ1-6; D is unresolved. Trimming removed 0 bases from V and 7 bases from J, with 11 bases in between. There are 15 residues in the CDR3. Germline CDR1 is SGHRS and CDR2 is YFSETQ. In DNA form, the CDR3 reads TGCGCCAGCAGCTTGGAGAGGAATAGGAATTCACCCCTCCACTTT. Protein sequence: CASSLERNRNSPLHF.

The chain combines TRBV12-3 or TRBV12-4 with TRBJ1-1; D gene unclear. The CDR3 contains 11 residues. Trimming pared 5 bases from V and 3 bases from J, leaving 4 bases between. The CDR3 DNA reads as TGTGCCAGCAGTGAATACACTGAAGCTTTCTTT. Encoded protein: CASSEYTEAFF.

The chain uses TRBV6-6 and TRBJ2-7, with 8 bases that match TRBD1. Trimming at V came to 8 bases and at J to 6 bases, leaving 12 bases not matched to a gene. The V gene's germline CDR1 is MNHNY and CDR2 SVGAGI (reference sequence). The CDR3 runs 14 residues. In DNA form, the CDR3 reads TGTGCCAGCGGTGCGGGACAGGCCTTCGCCGAGCAGTACTTC. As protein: CASGAGQAFAEQYF.

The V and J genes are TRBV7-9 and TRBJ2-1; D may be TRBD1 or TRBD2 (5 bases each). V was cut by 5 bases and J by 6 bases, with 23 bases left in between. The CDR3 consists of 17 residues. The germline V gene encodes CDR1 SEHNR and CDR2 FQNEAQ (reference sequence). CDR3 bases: TGTGCCAGCAGCCAATTCCGGACACTCAGGAGGCGCAATGAGCAGTTCTTC. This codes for CASSQFRTLRRRNEQFF.

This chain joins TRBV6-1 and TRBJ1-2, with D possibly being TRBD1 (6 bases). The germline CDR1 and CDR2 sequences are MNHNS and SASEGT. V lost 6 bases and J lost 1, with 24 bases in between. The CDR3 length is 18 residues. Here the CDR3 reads CASSPTTDRRYYNYGYTF. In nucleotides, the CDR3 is TGTGCCAGCAGCCCAACCACCGACAGGAGATATTATAACTATGGCTACACCTTC.

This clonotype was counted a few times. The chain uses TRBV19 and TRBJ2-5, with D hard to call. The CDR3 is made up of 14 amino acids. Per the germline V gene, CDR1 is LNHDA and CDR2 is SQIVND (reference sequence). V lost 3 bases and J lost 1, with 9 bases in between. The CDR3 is CASSIIPSQETQYF. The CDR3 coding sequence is TGTGCCAGTAGTATCATTCCCAGCCAAGAGACCCAGTACTTC.

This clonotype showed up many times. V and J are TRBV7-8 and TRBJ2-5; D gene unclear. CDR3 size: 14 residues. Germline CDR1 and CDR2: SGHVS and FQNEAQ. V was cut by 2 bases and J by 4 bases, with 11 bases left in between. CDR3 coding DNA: TGTGCCAGCAGCTTAAGTTTATTGGGAGAGACCCAGTACTTC. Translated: CASSLSLLGETQYF.

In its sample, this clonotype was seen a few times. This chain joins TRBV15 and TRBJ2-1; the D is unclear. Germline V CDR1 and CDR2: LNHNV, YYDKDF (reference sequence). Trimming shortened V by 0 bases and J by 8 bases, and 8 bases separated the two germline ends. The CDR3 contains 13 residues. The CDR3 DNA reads TGTGCCACCAGCAGAGATGAAGCGTATGAGCAGTTCTTC. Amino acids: CATSRDEAYEQFF.

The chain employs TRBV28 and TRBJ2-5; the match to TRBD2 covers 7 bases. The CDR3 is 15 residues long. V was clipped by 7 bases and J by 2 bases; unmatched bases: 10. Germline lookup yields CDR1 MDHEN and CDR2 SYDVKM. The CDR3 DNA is TGTGCCAGCAACATGCGCGGGAGAGATCAAGAGACCCAGTACTTC. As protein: CASNMRGRDQETQYF. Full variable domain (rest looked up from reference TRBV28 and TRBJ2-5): DVKVTQSSRYLVKRTGEKVFLECVQDMDHENMFWYRQDPGLGLRLIYFSYDVKMKEKGDIPEGYSVSREKKERFSLILESASTNQTSMYLCASNMRGRDQETQYFGPGTRLLVL.

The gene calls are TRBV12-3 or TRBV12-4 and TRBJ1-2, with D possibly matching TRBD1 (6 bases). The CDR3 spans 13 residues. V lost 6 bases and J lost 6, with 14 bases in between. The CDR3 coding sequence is TGTGCCAGCAGGTCGACAGGCCTTGATGGCTACACCTTC. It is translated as CASRSTGLDGYTF.

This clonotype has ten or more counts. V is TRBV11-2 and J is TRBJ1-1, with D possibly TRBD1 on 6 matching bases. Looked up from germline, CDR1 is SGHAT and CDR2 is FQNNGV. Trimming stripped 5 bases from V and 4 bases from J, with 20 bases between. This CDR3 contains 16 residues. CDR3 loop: CASSTRQAFVSTEAFF. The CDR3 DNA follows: TGTGCCAGCAGCACTCGACAGGCGTTCGTTTCCACTGAAGCTTTCTTT.

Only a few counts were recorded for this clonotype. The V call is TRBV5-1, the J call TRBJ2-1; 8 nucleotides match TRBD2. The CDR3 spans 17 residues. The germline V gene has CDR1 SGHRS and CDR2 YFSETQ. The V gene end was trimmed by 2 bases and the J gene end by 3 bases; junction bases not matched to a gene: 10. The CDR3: CASSFSKRESLYNEQFF. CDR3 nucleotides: TGCGCCAGCAGCTTCTCTAAGCGGGAGTCTCTCTACAATGAGCAGTTCTTC. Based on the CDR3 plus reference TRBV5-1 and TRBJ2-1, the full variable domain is KAGVTQTPRYLIKTRGQQVTLSCSPISGHRSVSWYQQTPGQGLQFLFEYFSETQRNKGNFPGRFSGRQFSNSRSEMNVSTLELGDSALYLCASSFSKRESLYNEQFFGPGTRLTVL.

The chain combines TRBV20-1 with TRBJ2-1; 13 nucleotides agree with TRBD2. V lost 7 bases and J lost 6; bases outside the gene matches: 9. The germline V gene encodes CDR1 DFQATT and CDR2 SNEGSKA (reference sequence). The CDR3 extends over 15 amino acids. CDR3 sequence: CSVKGGTSGINEQFF. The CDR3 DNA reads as TGCAGTGTAAAGGGGGGGACTAGCGGGATCAATGAGCAGTTCTTC.

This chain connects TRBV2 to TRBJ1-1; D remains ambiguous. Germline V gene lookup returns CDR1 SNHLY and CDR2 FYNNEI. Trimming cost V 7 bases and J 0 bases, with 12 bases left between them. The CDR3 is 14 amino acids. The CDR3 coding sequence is TGTGCCAGCACCAAGTCCGGGGTGAACACTGAAGCTTTCTTT. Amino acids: CASTKSGVNTEAFF.

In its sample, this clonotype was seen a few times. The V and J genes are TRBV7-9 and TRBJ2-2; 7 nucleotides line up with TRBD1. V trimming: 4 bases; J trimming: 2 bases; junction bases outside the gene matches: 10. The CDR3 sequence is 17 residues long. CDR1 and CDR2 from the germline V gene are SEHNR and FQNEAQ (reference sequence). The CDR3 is CASSSPAGTANTGELFF. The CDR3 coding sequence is TGTGCCAGCAGCTCCCCCGCCGGGACAGCTAACACCGGGGAGCTGTTTTTT. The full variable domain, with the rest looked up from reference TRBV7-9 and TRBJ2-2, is DTGVSQNPRHKITKRGQNVTFRCDPISEHNRLYWYRQTLGQGPEFLTYFQNEAQLEKSRLLSDRFSAERPKGSFSTLEIQRTEQGDSAMYLCASSSPAGTANTGELFFGEGSRLTVL.

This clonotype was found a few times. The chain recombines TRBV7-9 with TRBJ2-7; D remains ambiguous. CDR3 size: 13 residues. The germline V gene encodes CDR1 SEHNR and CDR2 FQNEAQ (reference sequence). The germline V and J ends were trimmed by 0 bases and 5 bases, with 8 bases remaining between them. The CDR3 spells CASSLAVTHEQYF. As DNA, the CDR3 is TGTGCCAGCAGCTTAGCCGTGACCCACGAGCAGTACTTC. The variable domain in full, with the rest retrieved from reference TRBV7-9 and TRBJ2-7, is DTGVSQNPRHKITKRGQNVTFRCDPISEHNRLYWYRQTLGQGPEFLTYFQNEAQLEKSRLLSDRFSAERPKGSFSTLEIQRTEQGDSAMYLCASSLAVTHEQYFGPGTRLTVT.

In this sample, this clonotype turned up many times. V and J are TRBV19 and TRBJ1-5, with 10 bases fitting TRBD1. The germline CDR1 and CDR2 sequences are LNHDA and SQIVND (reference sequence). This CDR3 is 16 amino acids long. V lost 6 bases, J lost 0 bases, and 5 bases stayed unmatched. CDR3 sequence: CASRTWDRGSNQPQHF. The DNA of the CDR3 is TGTGCCAGTAGGACCTGGGACAGGGGTAGCAATCAGCCCCAGCATTTT.

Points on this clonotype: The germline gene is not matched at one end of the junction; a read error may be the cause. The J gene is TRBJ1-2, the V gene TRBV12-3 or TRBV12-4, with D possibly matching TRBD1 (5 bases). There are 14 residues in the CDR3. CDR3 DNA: TGTGTCAGCAGGGACGAGCTACGGCACTATGGCTACACCTTC. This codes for CVSRDELRHYGYTF.